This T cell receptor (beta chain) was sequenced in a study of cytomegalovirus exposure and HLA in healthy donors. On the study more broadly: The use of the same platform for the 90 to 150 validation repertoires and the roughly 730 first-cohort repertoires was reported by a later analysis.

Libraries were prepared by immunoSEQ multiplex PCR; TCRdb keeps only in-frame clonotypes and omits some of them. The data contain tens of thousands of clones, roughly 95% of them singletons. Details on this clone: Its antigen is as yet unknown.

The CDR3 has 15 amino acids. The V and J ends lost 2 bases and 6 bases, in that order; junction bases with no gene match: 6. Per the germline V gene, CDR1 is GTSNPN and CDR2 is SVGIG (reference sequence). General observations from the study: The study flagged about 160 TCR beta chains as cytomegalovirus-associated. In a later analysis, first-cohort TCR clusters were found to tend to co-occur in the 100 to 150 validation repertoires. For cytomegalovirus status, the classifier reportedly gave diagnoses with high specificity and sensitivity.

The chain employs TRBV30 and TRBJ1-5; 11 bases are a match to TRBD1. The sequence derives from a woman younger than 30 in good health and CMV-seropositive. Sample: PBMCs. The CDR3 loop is CAWSPGTGGGQPQHF. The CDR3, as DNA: TGTGCCTGGAGTCCCGGGACAGGGGGAGGTCAGCCCCAGCATTTT.